The clone carrying this T cell receptor (beta chain) appeared a single time. Its antigen remains unknown. The record originates from a study of cytomegalovirus exposure and HLA in healthy donors. Study-wide results and caveats: High sensitivity and specificity were reportedly achieved when the classifier diagnosed cytomegalovirus status.

CDR3 length: 17 residues. Germline lookup yields CDR1 SGHVT and CDR2 SQSDAQ. Trimming removed 5 bases from V and 5 bases from J, with 21 bases in between. PCR involved 60 Vbeta and 13 Jbeta primers. The method was immunoSEQ multiplex PCR; TCRdb's version includes in-frame clones alone and lacks a portion of them. The sample lists about 190,000 clones, 70% to 80% occurring once. Sequencing used PBMCs. This TCR derives from a woman aged 45-59 years in good health and CMV-seronegative. The chain combines TRBV7-4 with TRBJ2-2; D might be TRBD2 (5 bases). CDR3 in amino acids: CASSRGSEMITTGELFF. DNA of the CDR3: TGTGCCAGCAGCCGGGGATCAGAGATGATCACAACCGGGGAGCTGTTTTTT.